Sequencing of this TCR beta chain was carried out in a study of graft-versus-host responses after intestinal transplantation. Study-level information: Isolated intestinal, liver-intestinal, or multivisceral transplants were what recipients had.

The study, taken as a whole, reports: GvH clones occurred in recipient marrow; some first appeared in ileum or blood.

The method was immunoSEQ multiplex PCR; TCRdb's version includes in-frame clones alone and lacks a portion of them. The sample includes around 76,000 clones, approximately 93% of them seen just once. As for this clone: Its target is unknown.

The CDR3 contains 15 residues. Germline loops: CDR1 MNHNS, CDR2 SASEGT. V was shortened by 8 bases and J by 5 bases, with 22 bases between the two germline ends. This sequence originates from a human donor who received an intestinal transplant. The chain links TRBV6-1 to TRBJ2-7; the D gene is possibly TRBD2 (6 bases). The specimen comprised unstimulated CD8+ T cells sorted from spleen or lymph node cells, sampled before intestinal transplant. CDR3 protein: CASLLAKMRDNEQYF. CDR3 nucleotides: TGTGCCAGCTTACTAGCAAAAATGCGGGATAACGAGCAGTACTTC.